The clone carrying this TCR beta chain was seen once. Noted treatment: preoperative locoregional IRX-2 cytokine immunotherapy. Patients received preoperative, locoregional IRX-2 cytokine immunotherapy in a phase Ib study. The data are from a study of preoperative IRX-2 immunotherapy in early breast cancer. The V segment lost 1 base and the J segment 2 bases; nucleotides outside the gene matches: 11. Germline V lookup: CDR1 MGHRA, CDR2 YSYEKL. The CDR3 is made up of 19 amino acids. Method: immunoSEQ multiplex PCR; TCRdb's copy keeps in-frame clones and lacks some. This sample yields about 24,000 clones, of which roughly 89% are seen a single time; approximately 30% belongs to the top ten.

The specimen was tumor tissue, collected after IRX-2 immunotherapy. V usage is TRBV4-1 and J usage is TRBJ2-5; TRBD2 matches 12 bases. This sequence was found in a human donor with breast cancer. CDR3 loop: CASSQVFLAGGPGQETQYF. The CDR3 coding sequence is TGCGCCAGCAGCCAAGTGTTCCTAGCGGGGGGGCCTGGGCAAGAGACCCAGTACTTC.